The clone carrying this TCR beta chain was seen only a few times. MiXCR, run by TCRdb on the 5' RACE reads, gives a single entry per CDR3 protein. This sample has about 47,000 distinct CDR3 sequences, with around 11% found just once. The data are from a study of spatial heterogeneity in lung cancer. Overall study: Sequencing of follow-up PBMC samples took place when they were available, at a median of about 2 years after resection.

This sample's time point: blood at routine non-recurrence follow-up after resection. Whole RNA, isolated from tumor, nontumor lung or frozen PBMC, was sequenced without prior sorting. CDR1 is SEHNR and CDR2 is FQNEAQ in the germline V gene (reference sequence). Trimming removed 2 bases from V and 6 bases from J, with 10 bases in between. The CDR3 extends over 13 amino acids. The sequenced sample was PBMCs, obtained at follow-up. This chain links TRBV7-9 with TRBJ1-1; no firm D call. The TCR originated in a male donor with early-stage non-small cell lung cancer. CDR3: CASSLIQPSEAFF. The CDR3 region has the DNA TGTGCCAGCAGCTTAATCCAACCCTCTGAAGCTTTCTTT.